Below, 16 T cell receptor beta chains from the same sample are listed, as sequenced in a study of blood T cell repertoires in COVID-19 (dated by TCRdb to the early 2020s). Library preparation employed the immunoSEQ multiplex PCR assay. TCRdb provides this immuneACCESS table in a form limited to in-frame rearrangements. Some clones are lacking; in checked studies, under half of them reflect an unresolved V gene, and why the rest are absent is not known. Counted in this sample were 55,000 to 70,000 clones; approximately 89% of them appeared once. The top ten clones comprise around 6.9% of the sample. Sequencing used peripheral blood. The receptor set was obtained from a man between 60 and 70 years old with active or convalescent COVID-19.

This chain joins TRBV4-1 and TRBJ1-2; 7 bases align to TRBD1. After removal of 0 bases from V and 11 bases from J, the junction contained 12 bases not matched to a gene. CDR3 length: 15 residues. Germline CDR1 and CDR2: MGHRA and YSYEKL. The CDR3 DNA follows: TGCGCCAGCAGCCAAGATGGGTACAGGGGAAACGGGTACACCTTC. Protein product: CASSQDGYRGNGYTF.

The chain carries TRBV7-8 and TRBJ1-5; D is perhaps TRBD1 (6 bases). This CDR3 spans 15 amino acids. Germline CDR1 reads SGHVS; CDR2 reads FQNEAQ. Trimming removed 7 bases at V and 2 bases at J, with 15 bases between. CDR3 amino acids: CASTARAGGNQPQHF. CDR3 in DNA: TGTGCCAGCACCGCTCGAGCAGGGGGCAATCAGCCCCAGCATTTT.

The DNA for the CDR3 is TGTGCCAGCACCCTAGGGGGTAAGGGCTACACCTTC. Protein product: CASTLGGKGYTF. The chain couples TRBV6-5 to TRBJ1-2, with a possible D match to TRBD1 (6 bases). This CDR3 comprises 12 residues. Germline V CDR1 and CDR2: MNHEY, SVGAGI. Trimming removed 7 bases at V and 8 bases at J, with 14 bases between.

The chain joins TRBV5-1 to TRBJ1-5; 7 bases match TRBD1. The junction had 3 bases not matched to a gene; V was cut back by 0 bases and J by 6 bases. Germline V CDR1 and CDR2: SGHRS, YFSETQ. The CDR3 runs 14 residues. As DNA, the CDR3 is TGCGCCAGCAGCTTGGAGGGGGCCGGTCAGCCCCAGCATTTT. It translates to CASSLEGAGQPQHF.

The chain uses TRBV7-3 and TRBJ2-2; 8 nucleotides line up with TRBD1. From germline, CDR1 is SGHTA and CDR2 FQGTGA. V gave up 5 bases and J gave up 9 bases; unmatched junction bases: 17. The CDR3 extends over 17 amino acids. For the CDR3, the DNA is TGTGCCAGCAGCCCCCGAGCAGGGGGCGCTTCTCCCCGGGAGCTGTTTTTT. Its protein is CASSPRAGGASPRELFF.

CDR3 bases: TGTGCCAGCAGCCAAGGACACCAGCGGGGCAATGAGCAGTTCTTC. Its translation: CASSQGHQRGNEQFF. This rearrangement joins TRBV4-2 to TRBJ2-1; 7 bases are a match to TRBD2. The CDR3 contains 15 residues. CDR1 is LGHNA and CDR2 is YNFKEQ in the germline V gene. V shed 1 base, J shed 6 bases, and the junction held 6 bases outside the gene matches.

The chain recombines TRBV6-5 with TRBJ1-4; 7 bases align to TRBD1. The germline CDR1 and CDR2 sequences are MNHEY and SVGAGI. The trim removed 4 bases at V and 3 bases at J, leaving 2 bases unmatched. The CDR3 sequence is 14 residues long. The CDR3 reads CASSWDRSNEKLFF. CDR3 nucleotide sequence: TGTGCCAGCAGTTGGGACAGATCTAATGAAAAACTGTTTTTT.

The V and J genes are TRBV24-1 and TRBJ2-7; maybe TRBD2 (6 bases). V shed 6 bases and J shed 5 bases, with 13 bases lying between them. Per the germline V gene, CDR1 is KGHDR and CDR2 is SFDVKD. The CDR3 loop spans 13 amino acids. The DNA of the CDR3 is TGTGCCACCAGTCCATATGGGGGGAACGAGCAGTACTTC. It yields the protein CATSPYGGNEQYF.

The V and J genes are TRBV19 and TRBJ2-2; possibly TRBD1 for D (6 bases). Germline loops: CDR1 LNHDA, CDR2 SQIVND (reference sequence). Trimming left V 3 bases short and J 6 bases short, with 8 bases between. The CDR3 runs 13 residues. CDR3 amino acids: CASSMTGPGELFF. CDR3 DNA: TGTGCCAGTAGTATGACAGGACCCGGGGAGCTGTTTTTT. The complete variable domain, with remaining parts taken from reference TRBV19 and TRBJ2-2, reads DGGITQSPKYLFRKEGQNVTLSCEQNLNHDAMYWYRQDPGQGLRLIYYSQIVNDFQKGDIAEGYSVSREKKESFPLTVTSAQKNPTAFYLCASSMTGPGELFFGEGSRLTVL.

This clone was counted a few times. The genes are TRBV11-2 and TRBJ2-7; TRBD2 agrees at 10 bases. This CDR3 comprises 16 residues. The germline V gene has CDR1 SGHAT and CDR2 FQNNGV. The ends lost 5 bases at V and 2 bases at J; junction bases unmatched: 9. The CDR3 region is CASSLVRAGGPYEQYF. CDR3 DNA sequence: TGTGCCAGCAGCCTAGTCCGAGCGGGGGGGCCCTACGAGCAGTACTTC.

This chain joins TRBV3-1 (or the pseudogene TRBV3-2) and TRBJ2-7; TRBD2 matches 7 bases. Trimming removed 4 bases from V and 2 bases from J; junction bases left unmatched: 2. Looked up from germline, CDR1 is LGHDT and CDR2 is YNNKEL (reference sequence). The CDR3 is made up of 13 amino acids. This chain's CDR3 is CASSRGGTYEQYF. The CDR3 region has the DNA TGTGCCAGCAGCCGGGGAGGGACCTACGAGCAGTACTTC.

This chain joins TRBV2 and TRBJ1-2, with a weak D call TRBD1 (6 bases). V was clipped by 9 bases and J by 2 bases, with 13 bases between them. CDR1 and CDR2 from the germline V gene are SNHLY and FYNNEI. There are 13 residues in the CDR3. CDR3 coding DNA: TGTGCCAGAACCGGGACATCAAACTATGGCTACACCTTC. Amino acids: CARTGTSNYGYTF.

This rearrangement joins TRBV28 to TRBJ1-2; perhaps TRBD1 as D (5 bases). The V gene's germline CDR1 is MDHEN and CDR2 SYDVKM. The CDR3 sequence is 15 residues long. The germline V and J ends were trimmed by 4 bases and 4 bases, with 16 bases remaining between them. CDR3 nucleotide sequence: TGTGCCAGCAGTTCAGAATCAACAGGAGCCTATGGCTACACCTTC. It yields the protein CASSSESTGAYGYTF.

This chain links TRBV7-9 with TRBJ1-1; weak D call: TRBD1 (6 bases). The CDR3 is 15 residues long. Germline CDR1 SEHNR, CDR2 FQNEAQ (reference sequence). The germline V and J ends were trimmed by 1 base and 3 bases, with 12 bases remaining between them. CDR3 sequence (DNA): TGTGCCAGCAGCTTAGTTGGGGGCATCGACACTGAAGCTTTCTTT. Its translation is CASSLVGGIDTEAFF.

The V gene is TRBV5-1, the J gene TRBJ2-3; the match to TRBD2 covers 9 bases. The trim removed 5 bases at V and 6 bases at J, leaving 10 bases unmatched. This CDR3 region has 15 residues. Germline-derived CDR1 and CDR2 are SGHRS and YFSETQ. The CDR3 coding sequence is TGCGCCAGCAGTCCCGGGACTAGCAAGATCGATACGCAGTATTTT. This encodes CASSPGTSKIDTQYF.

A note on this clone: A clone one base away is much larger, so this may be a read error. The CDR3 here is CASSGTSGYNEQFF. The CDR3 DNA reads as TGTGCCAGCAGTGGGACTAGCGGGTACAATGAGCAGTTCTTC. The chain combines TRBV2 with TRBJ2-1; 11 positions match TRBD2. This CDR3 has 14 residues. V gave up 4 bases and J gave up 4 bases; unmatched junction bases: 0. Germline V gives CDR1 SNHLY, CDR2 FYNNEI.